Listed below are T cell receptor beta chains from one sample, sequenced in a study of Graves' ophthalmopathy and Graves' hyperthyroidism. TCRdb processed the multiplex PCR reads anew with MiXCR; each CDR3 protein has one entry. This sample has about 340,000 distinct CDR3 sequences, with about a sixth found just once. Sequences were obtained from peripheral blood. Every receptor here comes from an adult man with Graves' ophthalmopathy. Each CDR3 is given with its conserved first and last residue. Each record gives: clone size, D gene, V gene, J gene, CDR3 DNA, CDR3 protein. The D gene is left open where the match is weak. Size tells how often a clone was seen (once, few, many) or the class of an expanded clone, and some rows leave it out.

size: .
D: .
V: TRBV6-1
J: TRBJ2-7
DNA: TGTGCCAGCAGTCTAGATACCTACGAGCAGTACTTC
CDR3: CASSLDTYEQYF

size: .
D: TRBD2
V: TRBV6-2/TRBV6-3
J: TRBJ2-7
DNA: TGTGCCAGCAGATTAGCGGGACCGCTCTACGAGCAGTACTTC
CDR3: CASRLAGPLYEQYF

size: few
D: .
V: TRBV6-1
J: TRBJ1-1
DNA: TGTGCCAGCAGTGACCTCAGGGGGAACACTGAAGCTTTCTTT
CDR3: CASSDLRGNTEAFF

size: .
D: TRBD1
V: TRBV14
J: TRBJ2-7
DNA: TGTGCCAGCAGCCAGTCTCCCGGGACAGGGTTTTCCTACGAGCAGTACTTC
CDR3: CASSQSPGTGFSYEQYF

size: many
D: .
V: TRBV12-3/TRBV12-4
J: TRBJ2-2
DNA: TGTGCCAGCAGTTTAGCGCGGATAGCGAACACCGGGGAGCTGTTTTTT
CDR3: CASSLARIANTGELFF

size: many
D: TRBD1
V: TRBV2
J: TRBJ2-7
DNA: TGTGCCAGCACCCTCGGGGACAGGATAAACTACGAGCAGTACTTC
CDR3: CASTLGDRINYEQYF

size: many
D: .
V: TRBV6-5
J: TRBJ1-1
DNA: TGTGCCAGCAGTTACTCACAGGGATCGAACACTGAAGCTTTCTTT
CDR3: CASSYSQGSNTEAFF

size: many
D: .
V: TRBV6-5
J: TRBJ2-5
DNA: TGTGCCAGCAGTTACTCGGCGACACCGGGACAAGAGACCCAGTACTTC
CDR3: CASSYSATPGQETQYF

size: many
D: .
V: TRBV19
J: TRBJ1-5
DNA: TGTGCCAGTAGTATAGATCGCCGGGGGGATCAGCCCCAGCATTTT
CDR3: CASSIDRRGDQPQHF

size: many
D: TRBD1
V: TRBV28
J: TRBJ1-6
DNA: TGTGCCAGCAGTCACAGGGGAAGACTTAATTCACCCCTCCACTTT
CDR3: CASSHRGRLNSPLHF

size: many
D: TRBD1
V: TRBV5-1
J: TRBJ1-1
DNA: TGCGCCAGCAGCTATTTGCGTGGGTACAGGGGCCTTTCCGCGCCAGAAGCTTTCTTT
CDR3: CASSYLRGYRGLSAPEAFF

size: .
D: TRBD1
V: TRBV12-3/TRBV12-4
J: TRBJ2-7
DNA: TGTGCCAGCAGCCGACAGGGCGGACCCTACGAGCAGTACTTC
CDR3: CASSRQGGPYEQYF

size: many
D: TRBD2
V: TRBV12-3/TRBV12-4
J: TRBJ2-7
DNA: TGTGCCAGCAGTTTAGCGCCAGCGGGGCGAACCTACGAGCAGTACTTC
CDR3: CASSLAPAGRTYEQYF

size: many
D: .
V: TRBV29-1
J: TRBJ1-3
DNA: TGCAGCGTTTTGGGGGCTTCTGGAAACACCATATATTTT
CDR3: CSVLGASGNTIYF

size: many
D: .
V: TRBV14
J: TRBJ2-5
DNA: TGTGCCAGCAGCCAAAACCGGGGATCCTTGGCAGAGACCCAGTACTTC
CDR3: CASSQNRGSLAETQYF

size: many
D: .
V: TRBV6-1
J: TRBJ2-2
DNA: TGTGCCAGCAGTGAAGGACACAACACCGGGGAGCTGTTTTTT
CDR3: CASSEGHNTGELFF

size: many
D: .
V: TRBV5-6
J: TRBJ1-2
DNA: TGTGCCAGCAGCTTATCTTTACTGGCGGGCTACACCTTC
CDR3: CASSLSLLAGYTF

size: .
D: .
V: TRBV7-3
J: TRBJ1-5
DNA: TGTGCCAGCAGCGTCGATCGGGGGATCAATCAGCCCCAGCATTTT
CDR3: CASSVDRGINQPQHF

size: many
D: TRBD1
V: TRBV6-5
J: TRBJ2-5
DNA: TGTGCCAGCAGTTTCCCCGGGACAGCAGGTGAAGAGACCCGGTACTTC
CDR3: CASSFPGTAGEETRYF

size: many
D: .
V: TRBV4-1
J: TRBJ1-6
DNA: TGCGCCAGCAGCACGCCGGGGGCAGTCTCACCCCTCCACTTT
CDR3: CASSTPGAVSPLHF

size: .
D: .
V: TRBV3-1
J: TRBJ2-2
DNA: TGTGCCAGCAGCCAAGGCCCGCGGATTAGCTCAAACACCGGGGGGCTGTTTTTT
CDR3: CASSQGPRISSNTGGLFF

size: many
D: TRBD1
V: TRBV5-1
J: TRBJ1-2
DNA: TGCGCCAGCTCTAACACGCCGGGACAGGGGAACGGCTACACCTTC
CDR3: CASSNTPGQGNGYTF

size: many
D: .
V: TRBV20-1
J: TRBJ1-2
DNA: TGCAGTGCGAGGGGGACGAATGGCTACACCTTC
CDR3: CSARGTNGYTF

size: many
D: .
V: TRBV7-2
J: TRBJ2-5
DNA: TGTGCCAGCAGCTTTAACGTGAGGAGGGGACAAGAGACCCAGTACTTC
CDR3: CASSFNVRRGQETQYF